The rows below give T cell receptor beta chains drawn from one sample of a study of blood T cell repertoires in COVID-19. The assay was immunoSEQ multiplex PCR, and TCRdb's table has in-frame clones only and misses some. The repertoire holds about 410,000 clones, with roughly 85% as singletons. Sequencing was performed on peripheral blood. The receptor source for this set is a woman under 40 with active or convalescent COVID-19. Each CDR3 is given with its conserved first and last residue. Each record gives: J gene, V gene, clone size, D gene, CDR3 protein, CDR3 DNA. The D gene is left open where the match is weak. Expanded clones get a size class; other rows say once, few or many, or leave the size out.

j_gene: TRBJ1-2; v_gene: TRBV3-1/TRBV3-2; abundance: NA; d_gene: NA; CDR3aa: CASSQSRTVGYTF; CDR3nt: TGTGCCAGCAGCCAAAGTCGGACAGTCGGCTACACCTTC
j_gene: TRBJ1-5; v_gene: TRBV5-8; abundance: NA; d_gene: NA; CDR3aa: CASSRGADRGNQPQHF; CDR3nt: TGTGCCAGCAGCCGGGGAGCCGATAGGGGCAATCAGCCCCAGCATTTT
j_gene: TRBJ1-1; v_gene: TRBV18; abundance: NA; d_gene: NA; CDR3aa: CASSQGHSRETEAFF; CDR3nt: TGTGCCAGCTCACAAGGACATTCTCGGGAGACTGAAGCTTTCTTT
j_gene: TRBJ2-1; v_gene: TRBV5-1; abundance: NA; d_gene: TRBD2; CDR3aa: CASSSKITSGGDNEQFF; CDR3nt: TGCGCCAGCAGCTCCAAAATAACTAGCGGGGGGGACAATGAGCAGTTCTTC
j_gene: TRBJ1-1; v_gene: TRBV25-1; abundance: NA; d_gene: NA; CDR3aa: CASSRDTFFGAFF; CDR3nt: TGTGCCAGCAGCCGTGACACCTTTTTTGGGGCTTTCTTT
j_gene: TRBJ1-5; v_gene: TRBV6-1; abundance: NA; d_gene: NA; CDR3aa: CASSETQPQHF; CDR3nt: TGTGCCAGCAGTGAAACACAGCCCCAGCATTTT
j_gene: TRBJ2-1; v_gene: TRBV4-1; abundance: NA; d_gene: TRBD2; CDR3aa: CASSQGEGVIYNEQFF; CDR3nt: TGCGCCAGCAGCCAAGGGGAGGGAGTCATCTACAATGAGCAGTTCTTC
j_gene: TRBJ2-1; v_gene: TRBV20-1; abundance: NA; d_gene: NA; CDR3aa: CSASKLVGATYNEQFF; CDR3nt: TGCAGTGCTAGTAAGCTAGTGGGAGCAACCTACAATGAGCAGTTCTTC
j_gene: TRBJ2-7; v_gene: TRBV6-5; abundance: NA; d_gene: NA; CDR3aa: CASGYGGEGDEQYF; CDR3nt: TGTGCCAGCGGGTACGGGGGAGAGGGCGACGAGCAGTACTTC
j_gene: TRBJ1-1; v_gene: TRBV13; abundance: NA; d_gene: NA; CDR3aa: CASSPPGLEAFF; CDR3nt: TGTGCCAGCAGCCCCCCGGGTTTGGAAGCTTTCTTT
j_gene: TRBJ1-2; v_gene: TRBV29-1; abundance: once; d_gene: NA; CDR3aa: CSVEGGYPLGYTF; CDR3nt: TGCAGCGTTGAGGGGGGTTACCCCCTTGGCTACACCTTC
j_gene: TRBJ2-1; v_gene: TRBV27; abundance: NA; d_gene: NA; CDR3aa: CASSLYNEQFF; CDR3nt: TGTGCCAGCAGTCTGTACAATGAGCAGTTCTTC
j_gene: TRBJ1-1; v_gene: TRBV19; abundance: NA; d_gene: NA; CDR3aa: CASSILDNQAFF; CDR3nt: TGTGCCAGTAGTATCTTGGACAATCAAGCTTTCTTT
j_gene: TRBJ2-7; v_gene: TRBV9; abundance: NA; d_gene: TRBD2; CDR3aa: CASSVDLTSGRQYEQYF; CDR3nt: TGTGCCAGCAGCGTCGACCTGACTAGCGGGAGGCAGTACGAGCAGTACTTC
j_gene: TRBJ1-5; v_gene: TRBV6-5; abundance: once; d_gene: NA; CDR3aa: CASRLVQGSNQPQHF; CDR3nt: TGTGCCAGCAGACTAGTACAGGGTAGCAATCAGCCCCAGCATTTT
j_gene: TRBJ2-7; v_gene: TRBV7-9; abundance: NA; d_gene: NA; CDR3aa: CASSLGPSSYEQYF; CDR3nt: TGTGCCAGCAGCTTAGGTCCGAGCTCCTACGAGCAGTACTTC
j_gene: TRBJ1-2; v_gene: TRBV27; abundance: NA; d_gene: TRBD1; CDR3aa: CASRGTGGNLGGYTF; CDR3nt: TGTGCCAGCAGGGGGACAGGGGGCAACCTGGGTGGCTACACCTTC
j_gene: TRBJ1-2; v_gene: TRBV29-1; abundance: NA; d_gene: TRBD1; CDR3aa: CSVLAGGTFGYTF; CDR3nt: TGCAGCGTTCTTGCAGGGGGAACGTTTGGCTACACCTTC
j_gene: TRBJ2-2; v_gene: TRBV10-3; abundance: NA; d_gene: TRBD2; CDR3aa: CAISDGLAGLNTGELFF; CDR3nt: TGTGCCATCAGCGACGGACTAGCGGGCTTAAACACCGGGGAGCTGTTTTTT
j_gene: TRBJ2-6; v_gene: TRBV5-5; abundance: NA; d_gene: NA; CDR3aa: CASSLSWRDLNISGANVLTF; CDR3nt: TGTGCCAGCAGCTTGAGTTGGCGGGATCTAAACATATCTGGGGCCAACGTCCTGACTTTC
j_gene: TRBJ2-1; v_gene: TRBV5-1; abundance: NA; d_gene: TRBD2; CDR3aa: CASSGSGTHYNEQFF; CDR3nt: TGCGCCAGCAGCGGGAGCGGGACTCACTACAATGAGCAGTTCTTC
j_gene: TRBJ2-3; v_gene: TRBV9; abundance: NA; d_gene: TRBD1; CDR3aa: CASSPWTGGLIPDTQYF; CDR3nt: TGTGCCAGCAGCCCCTGGACAGGGGGCTTGATACCAGATACGCAGTATTTT
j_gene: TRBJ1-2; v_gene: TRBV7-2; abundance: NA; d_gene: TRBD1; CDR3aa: CASSPTKQGIGYTF; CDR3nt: TGTGCCAGCAGCCCTACGAAACAGGGGATCGGCTACACCTTC
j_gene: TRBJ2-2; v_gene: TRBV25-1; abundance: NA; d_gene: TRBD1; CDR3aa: CASSEGTGNTGELFF; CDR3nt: TGTGCCAGCAGTGAAGGGACAGGGAACACCGGGGAGCTGTTTTTT
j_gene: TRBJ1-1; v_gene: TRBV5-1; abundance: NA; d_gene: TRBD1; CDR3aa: CASSLAGGLNTEAFF; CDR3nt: TGCGCCAGCAGCTTGGCAGGGGGATTGAACACTGAAGCTTTCTTT
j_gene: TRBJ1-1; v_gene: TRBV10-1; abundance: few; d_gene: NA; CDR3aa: CASSGPQKTEAFF; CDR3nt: TGCGCCAGCAGTGGCCCCCAGAAAACTGAAGCTTTCTTT
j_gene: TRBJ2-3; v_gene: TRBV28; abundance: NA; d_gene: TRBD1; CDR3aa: CASSKGAIGTDTQYF; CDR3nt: TGTGCCAGCAGTAAGGGGGCGATCGGCACAGATACGCAGTATTTT
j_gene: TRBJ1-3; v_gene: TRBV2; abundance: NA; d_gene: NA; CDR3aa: CASSDGISGNTIYF; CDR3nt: TGTGCCAGCAGTGACGGGATATCTGGAAACACCATATATTTT
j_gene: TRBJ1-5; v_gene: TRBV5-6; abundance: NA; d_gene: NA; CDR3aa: CASSYRTGNQPQHF; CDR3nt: TGTGCCAGCAGCTACCGGACAGGCAATCAGCCCCAGCATTTT
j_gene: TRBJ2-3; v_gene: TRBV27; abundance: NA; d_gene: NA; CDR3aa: CASTLADTDTQYF; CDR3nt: TGTGCCAGTACCTTAGCGGACACAGATACGCAGTATTTT
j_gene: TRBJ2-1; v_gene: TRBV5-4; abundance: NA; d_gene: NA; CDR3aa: CASSSLSGKNYNEQFF; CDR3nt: TGTGCCAGCAGCTCTCTATCGGGGAAGAACTACAATGAGCAGTTCTTC
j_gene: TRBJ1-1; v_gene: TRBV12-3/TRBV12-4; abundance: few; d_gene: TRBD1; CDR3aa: CASTLRTGPAFF; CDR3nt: TGTGCCAGCACCTTAAGGACAGGGCCAGCTTTCTTT